This section outlines one T cell receptor beta chain sequence together with its context. Its antigen is still unknown. Using RNA transcripts as the source, TCR beta CDR3 regions were amplified. TCR CDR3 regions were first amplified by RT-PCR with HTBI primers. In TCRdb, the multiplex PCR reads were re-called with MiXCR into one record per CDR3 protein. Of 550,000 to 850,000 distinct CDR3 sequences detected, around a sixth appear once; the ten largest clones hold over 15%. This CDR3 is built from 13 residues. The germline V gene encodes CDR1 MNHNS and CDR2 SASEGT. V was shortened by 7 bases and J by 4 bases, with 13 bases between the two germline ends. This sample was included in a study of T cells in Graves' hyperthyroidism and ophthalmopathy. General study findings and limits: The model forecast ophthalmopathy, anticipating it by a median around 6.4 months before onset.

The sequenced sample consisted of blood. The genes are TRBV6-1 and TRBJ1-1; tentative D call: TRBD1 (5 bases). The source is a woman in her forties or fifties with Graves' hyperthyroidism that later progressed to Graves' ophthalmopathy. CDR3 residues: CASTSGRGTEAFF. CDR3 nucleotides: TGTGCCAGCACCAGCGGTAGGGGCACTGAAGCTTTCTTT.